Sequencing of this T cell receptor (beta chain) was carried out in a study of shared clonotypes between healthy human individuals. At a deep level, the assay was run. Only in-frame clones appear in the TCRdb table, and some are missing; sequencing was by immunoSEQ multiplex PCR. Of over a million clones in the sample, approximately 78% are singletons; the top ten hold 0.55% to 0.7%. Study findings and constraints: Unshared clonotypes carried lower generation probabilities than those common to all four donors.

The germline CDR1 and CDR2 sequences are SGHRS and YFSETQ. V was cut by 5 bases and J by 0 bases, with 3 bases left in between. The CDR3 has 11 residues. The study drew its donors from healthy HIV-negative adults without recent acute infections or vaccinations. As for this clone: Antigen unknown. The sample holds other DNA sequences that translate to the same CDR3.

The chain combines TRBV5-1 with TRBJ2-7; D unresolved. The sequencing input was memory CD4+ T cells from PBMCs. Subset described: CD45RA-negative fraction. This sequence originates from a man in his late teens or twenties in good health. Some clones in this sample may be carry-over from other donors' samples. The CDR3 DNA reads as TGCGCCAGCAGTTCCTCCTACGAGCAGTACTTC. It is translated as CASSSSYEQYF.